This T cell receptor beta chain was recorded in a study of control samples from healthy donors and cancer patients. There are 15 residues in the CDR3. V lost 7 bases to trimming and J lost 4 bases; unmatched junction nucleotides: 8. Germline assignment: CDR1 KGHDR and CDR2 SFDVKD. Assay used: immunoSEQ multiplex PCR; TCRdb lists only in-frame clones, some missing. The repertoire includes approximately 82,000 clones, more than 75% of them detected once, and around 18% sits in the top ten. The sample consisted of blood. The chain links TRBV24-1 to TRBJ2-5; 10 nucleotides match TRBD1. The sequence derives from a man aged 50 or older in good health. CDR3 loop: CATSPDRGLGETQYF. The CDR3 DNA sequence: TGTGCCACCAGCCCCGACAGGGGGCTAGGAGAGACCCAGTACTTC.